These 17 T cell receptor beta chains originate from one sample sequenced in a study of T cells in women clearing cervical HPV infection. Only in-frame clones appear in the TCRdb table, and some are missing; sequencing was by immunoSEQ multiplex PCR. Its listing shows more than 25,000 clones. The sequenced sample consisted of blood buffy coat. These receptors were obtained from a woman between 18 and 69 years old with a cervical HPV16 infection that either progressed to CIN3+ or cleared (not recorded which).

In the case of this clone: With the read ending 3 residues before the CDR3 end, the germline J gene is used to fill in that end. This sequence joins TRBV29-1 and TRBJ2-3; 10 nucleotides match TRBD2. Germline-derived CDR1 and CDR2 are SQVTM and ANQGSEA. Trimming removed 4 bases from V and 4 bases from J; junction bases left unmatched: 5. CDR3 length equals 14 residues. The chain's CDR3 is CSVVLAGVSDTQYF. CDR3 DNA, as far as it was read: TGCAGCGTTGTTCTAGCGGGAGTTTCAGATACG.

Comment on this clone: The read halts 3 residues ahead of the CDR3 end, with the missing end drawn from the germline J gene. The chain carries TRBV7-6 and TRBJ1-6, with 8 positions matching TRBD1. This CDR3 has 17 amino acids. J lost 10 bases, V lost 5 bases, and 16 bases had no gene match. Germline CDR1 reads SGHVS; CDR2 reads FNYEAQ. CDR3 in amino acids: CASSGYRGGPSESPLHF. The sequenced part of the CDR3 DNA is TGTGCCAGCAGCGGTTACAGGGGGGGCCCCTCCGAATCACCC. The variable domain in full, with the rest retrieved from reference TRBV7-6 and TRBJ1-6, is GAGVSQSPRYKVTKRGQDVALRCDPISGHVSLYWYRQALGQGPEFLTYFNYEAQQDKSGLPNDRFSAERPEGSISTLTIQRTEQRDSAMYRCASSGYRGGPSESPLHFGNGTRLTVT.

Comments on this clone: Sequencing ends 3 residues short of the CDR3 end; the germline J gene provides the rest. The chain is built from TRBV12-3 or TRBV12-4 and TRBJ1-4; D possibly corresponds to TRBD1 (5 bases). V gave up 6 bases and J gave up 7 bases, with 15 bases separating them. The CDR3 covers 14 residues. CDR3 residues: CASRPGGVPEKLFF. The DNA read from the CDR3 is TGTGCCAGCAGACCCGGGGGGGTACCTGAAAAA.

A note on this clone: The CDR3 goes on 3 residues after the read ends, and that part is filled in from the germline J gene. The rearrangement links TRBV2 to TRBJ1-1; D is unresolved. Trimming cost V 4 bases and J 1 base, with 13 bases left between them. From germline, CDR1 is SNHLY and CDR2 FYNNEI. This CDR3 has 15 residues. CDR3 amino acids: CASSVGSAGNTEAFF. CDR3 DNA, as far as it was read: TGTGCCAGCAGTGTTGGTTCCGCGGGGAACACTGAA.

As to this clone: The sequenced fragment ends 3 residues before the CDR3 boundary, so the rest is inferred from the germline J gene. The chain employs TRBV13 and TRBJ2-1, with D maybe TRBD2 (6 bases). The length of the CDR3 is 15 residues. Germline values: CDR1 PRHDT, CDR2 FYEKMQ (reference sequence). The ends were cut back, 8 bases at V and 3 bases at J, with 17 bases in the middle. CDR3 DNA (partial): TGTGCCAGCGCCCCCCTAGCGAGCCGCTACAATGAG. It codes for CASAPLASRYNE. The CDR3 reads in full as CASAPLASRYNEQFF.

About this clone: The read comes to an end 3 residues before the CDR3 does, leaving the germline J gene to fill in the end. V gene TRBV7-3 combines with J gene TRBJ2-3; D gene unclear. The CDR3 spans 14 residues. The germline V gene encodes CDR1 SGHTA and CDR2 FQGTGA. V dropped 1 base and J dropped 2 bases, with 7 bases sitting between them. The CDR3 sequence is CASSLKGHTDTQYF. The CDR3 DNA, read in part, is TGTGCCAGCAGCTTAAAGGGCCACACAGATACG.

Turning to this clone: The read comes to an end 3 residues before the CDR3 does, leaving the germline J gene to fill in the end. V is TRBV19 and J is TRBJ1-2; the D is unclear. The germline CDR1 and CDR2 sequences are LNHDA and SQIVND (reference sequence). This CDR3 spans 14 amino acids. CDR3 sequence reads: CASSDILGSYDYTF. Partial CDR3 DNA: TGTGCCAGTAGTGACATCCTGGGCTCCTACGAC.

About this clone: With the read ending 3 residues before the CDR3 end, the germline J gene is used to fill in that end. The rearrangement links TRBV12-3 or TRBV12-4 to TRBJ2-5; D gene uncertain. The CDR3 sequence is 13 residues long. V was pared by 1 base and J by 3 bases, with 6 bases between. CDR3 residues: CASSLGAEETQYF. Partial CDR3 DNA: TGTGCCAGCAGTTTAGGGGCAGAAGAGACC.

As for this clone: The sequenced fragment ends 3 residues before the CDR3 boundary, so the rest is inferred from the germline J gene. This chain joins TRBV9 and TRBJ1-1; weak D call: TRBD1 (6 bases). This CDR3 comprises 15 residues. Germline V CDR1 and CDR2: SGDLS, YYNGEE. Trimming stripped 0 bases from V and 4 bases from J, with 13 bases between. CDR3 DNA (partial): TGTGCCAGCAGCGTAGCCCCAGGGGATGGCACTGAA. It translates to CASSVAPGDGTE. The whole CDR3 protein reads CASSVAPGDGTEAFF.

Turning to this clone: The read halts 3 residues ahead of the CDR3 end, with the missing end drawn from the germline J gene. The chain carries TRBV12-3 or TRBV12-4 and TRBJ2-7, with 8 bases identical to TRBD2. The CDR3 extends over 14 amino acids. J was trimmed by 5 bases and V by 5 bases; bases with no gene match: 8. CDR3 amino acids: CASSLSGRGNEQYF. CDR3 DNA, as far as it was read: TGTGCCAGCAGTCTCAGCGGGAGAGGAAACGAG.

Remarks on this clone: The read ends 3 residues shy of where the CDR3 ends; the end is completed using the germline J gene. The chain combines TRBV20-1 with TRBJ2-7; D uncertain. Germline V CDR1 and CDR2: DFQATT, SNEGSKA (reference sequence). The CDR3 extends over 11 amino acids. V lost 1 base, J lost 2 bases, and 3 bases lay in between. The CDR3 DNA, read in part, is TGCAGTGCTAGAGTAACCTACGAG. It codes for CSARVTYE. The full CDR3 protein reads CSARVTYEQYF.

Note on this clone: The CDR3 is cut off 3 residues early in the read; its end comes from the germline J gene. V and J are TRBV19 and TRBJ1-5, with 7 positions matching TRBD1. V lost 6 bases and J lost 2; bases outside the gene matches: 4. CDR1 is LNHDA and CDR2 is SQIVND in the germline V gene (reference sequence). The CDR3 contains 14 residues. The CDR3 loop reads CASSPGTGNQPQHF. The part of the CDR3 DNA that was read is TGTGCCAGTAGCCCTGGGACAGGCAATCAGCCC.

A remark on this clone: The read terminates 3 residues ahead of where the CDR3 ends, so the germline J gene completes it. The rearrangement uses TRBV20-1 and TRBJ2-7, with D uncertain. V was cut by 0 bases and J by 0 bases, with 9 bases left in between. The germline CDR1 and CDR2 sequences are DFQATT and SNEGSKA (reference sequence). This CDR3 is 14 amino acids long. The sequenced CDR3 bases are TGCAGTGCTAGAGATAGTTTCAACTCCTACGAG. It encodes CSARDSFNSYE. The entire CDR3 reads CSARDSFNSYEQYF.

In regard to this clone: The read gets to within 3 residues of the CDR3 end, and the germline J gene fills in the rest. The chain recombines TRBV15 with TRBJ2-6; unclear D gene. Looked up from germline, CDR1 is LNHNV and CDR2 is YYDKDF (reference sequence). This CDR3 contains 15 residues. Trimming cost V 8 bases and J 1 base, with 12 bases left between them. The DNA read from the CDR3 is TGTGCCACCCGTATGGGCGTTTCTGGGGCCAACGTC. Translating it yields CATRMGVSGANV. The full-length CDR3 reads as CATRMGVSGANVLTF.

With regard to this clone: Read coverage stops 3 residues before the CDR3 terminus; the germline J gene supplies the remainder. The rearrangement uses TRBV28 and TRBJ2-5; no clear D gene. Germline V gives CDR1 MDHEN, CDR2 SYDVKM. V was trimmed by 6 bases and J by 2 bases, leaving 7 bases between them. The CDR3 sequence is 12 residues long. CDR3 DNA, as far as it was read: TGTGCCAGCAGGTCCAGACAAGAGACC. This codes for CASRSRQET. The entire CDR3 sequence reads CASRSRQETQYF.

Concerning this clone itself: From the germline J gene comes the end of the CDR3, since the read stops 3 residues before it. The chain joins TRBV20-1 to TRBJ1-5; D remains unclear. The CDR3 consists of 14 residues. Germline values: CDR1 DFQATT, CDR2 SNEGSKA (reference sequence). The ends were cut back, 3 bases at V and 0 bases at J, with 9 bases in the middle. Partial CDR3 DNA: TGCAGTGCTAGTAGCGGCCATAGCAATCAGCCC. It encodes CSASSGHSNQP. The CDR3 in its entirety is CSASSGHSNQPQHF.

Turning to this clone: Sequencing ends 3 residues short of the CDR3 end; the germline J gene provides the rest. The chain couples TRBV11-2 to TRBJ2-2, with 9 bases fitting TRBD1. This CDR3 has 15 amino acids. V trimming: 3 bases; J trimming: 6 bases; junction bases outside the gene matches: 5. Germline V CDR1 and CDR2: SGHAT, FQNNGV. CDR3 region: CASSLGDRAAGELFF. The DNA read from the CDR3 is TGTGCCAGCAGCTTGGGGGACAGGGCCGCCGGGGAG. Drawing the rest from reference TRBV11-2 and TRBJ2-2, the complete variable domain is EAGVAQSPRYKIIEKRQSVAFWCNPISGHATLYWYQQILGQGPKLLIQFQNNGVVDDSQLPKDRFSAERLKGVDSTLKIQPAKLEDSAVYLCASSLGDRAAGELFFGEGSRLTVL.